The 8 T cell receptor beta chains presented below share a single source sample, sequenced in a study of shared T cell receptors in the human thymus. Produced via immunoSEQ multiplex PCR; TCRdb's table is partial and in-frame only. In the table there are some 640,000 clones, around 87% of which are singletons. These data were also filed under a second study, of human thymus T cells.

The sequenced material came from thymocytes. Source of these receptors: a boy under two years old with a congenital heart defect.

V is TRBV9 and J is TRBJ1-1; D may be TRBD1 (6 bases). This CDR3 has 17 amino acids. V lost 0 bases, J lost 1 base, and 16 bases lay in between. Per germline, CDR1 SGDLS and CDR2 YYNGEE. CDR3 residues: CASSVEGTTSGNTEAFF. The CDR3 DNA reads as TGTGCCAGCAGCGTAGAAGGGACAACCTCCGGGAACACTGAAGCTTTCTTT. Full variable domain (remainder filled in from reference TRBV9 and TRBJ1-1): DSGVTQTPKHLITATGQRVTLRCSPRSGDLSVYWYQQSLDQGLQFLIQYYNGEERAKGNILERFSAQQFPDLHSELNLSSLELGDSALYFCASSVEGTTSGNTEAFFGQGTRLTVV.

The genes are TRBV5-6 and TRBJ2-5; 7 positions match TRBD2. Per germline, CDR1 SGHDT and CDR2 YYEEEE. V lost 0 bases to trimming and J lost 5 bases; unmatched junction nucleotides: 4. This CDR3 is built from 14 residues. The DNA for the CDR3 is TGTGCCAGCAGCTTGGAAGCCGGGGGGGAGACCCAGTACTTC. Residues: CASSLEAGGETQYF.

The CDR3 is CASSPPGATYSNQPQHF. The CDR3 nucleotides are TGTGCCAGCTCACCACCAGGGGCGACTTATAGCAATCAGCCCCAGCATTTT. The chain is built from TRBV18 and TRBJ1-5; D may be TRBD1 (5 bases). Trimming removed 0 bases at V and 0 bases at J, with 12 bases between. CDR1 KGHSH and CDR2 LQKENI come from the germline V gene. The CDR3 consists of 17 residues.

This chain joins TRBV4-1 and TRBJ1-1; tentative D call: TRBD1 (5 bases). Germline CDR1 MGHRA, CDR2 YSYEKL. Trimming removed 0 bases at V and 6 bases at J, with 17 bases between. CDR3 length equals 16 residues. The DNA for the CDR3 is TGCGCCAGCAGCCAAGACCTCGTTGGGGGGGACGCTGAAGCTTTCTTT. The encoded protein is CASSQDLVGGDAEAFF.

The gene calls are TRBV11-2 and TRBJ2-1; 8 nucleotides align to TRBD2. Germline values: CDR1 SGHAT, CDR2 FQNNGV. The CDR3 spans 17 residues. The V gene end was trimmed by 2 bases and the J gene end by 0 bases; junction bases not matched to a gene: 6. The CDR3 bases are TGTGCCAGCAGCTTACCGTGGACTAGCAGCTCCTACAATGAGCAGTTCTTC. Protein product: CASSLPWTSSSYNEQFF.

The genes are TRBV10-1 and TRBJ2-5, with TRBD2 matching 7 bases. This CDR3 contains 16 residues. Germline values: CDR1 WNHNN, CDR2 SYGVQD (reference sequence). Unmatched junction bases numbered 12, after V lost 5 bases and J lost 3 bases. The CDR3 here is CASSPTRLAEKETQYF. CDR3 sequence (DNA): TGCGCCAGCAGTCCCACCCGGCTAGCGGAGAAAGAGACCCAGTACTTC.

V usage is TRBV5-1 and J usage is TRBJ2-1; perhaps TRBD2 as D (5 bases). CDR3 length: 16 amino acids. V was trimmed by 3 bases and J by 8 bases, leaving 21 bases between them. Looked up from germline, CDR1 is SGHRS and CDR2 is YFSETQ. In DNA form, the CDR3 reads TGCGCCAGCAGCTGTTTACTCCGGGATTCCGGGCATGAGCAGTTCTTC. Translated, it gives CASSCLLRDSGHEQFF. Filled out from reference TRBV5-1 and TRBJ2-1, the complete variable domain reads KAGVTQTPRYLIKTRGQQVTLSCSPISGHRSVSWYQQTPGQGLQFLFEYFSETQRNKGNFPGRFSGRQFSNSRSEMNVSTLELGDSALYLCASSCLLRDSGHEQFFGPGTRLTVL.

This chain links TRBV5-4 with TRBJ2-7; 9 nucleotides align to TRBD1. The CDR3 totals 14 residues. CDR1 is SGHNT and CDR2 is YYREEE in the germline V gene (reference sequence). The junction had 5 bases not matched to a gene; V was cut back by 4 bases and J by 3 bases. CDR3 nucleotides: TGTGCCAGCAGCCCCCGGGACAGGGACTACGAGCAGTACTTC. It translates to CASSPRDRDYEQYF.